These 27 T cell receptor beta chains were all obtained from the same sample, sequenced in a study of T-cell reconstitution after alpha-beta-depleted transplantation in children. As it was prepared, the TCRbeta library received unique molecular identifiers. Each CDR3 protein gets one entry after TCRdb re-called the PCR reads with MiXCR. Among more than 400,000 distinct CDR3 sequences listed, about 10% were seen once. The material was PBMCs, mostly from graft donor cells, obtained 180 days after TCRalphabeta/CD19-depleted stem cell transplant. The receptor source for this set is a female patient aged 2-15 years who had a stem cell transplant for aplastic anemia, so the T cells may come from the graft donor.

The chain links TRBV5-1 to TRBJ2-3, with 12 bases fitting TRBD2. V shed 3 bases, J shed 4 bases, and the junction held 9 bases outside the gene matches. The CDR3 is 17 residues long. Germline V gene data show CDR1 as SGHRS and CDR2 as YFSETQ. CDR3: CASSSRTSGAKADTQYF. CDR3 nucleotide sequence: TGCGCCAGCAGCTCCAGGACTAGCGGGGCAAAGGCAGATACGCAGTATTTT.

The chain joins TRBV20-1 to TRBJ1-2; D is perhaps TRBD1 (6 bases). CDR1 is DFQATT and CDR2 is SNEGSKA in the germline V gene (reference sequence). V lost 5 bases and J lost 8, with 33 bases in between. The CDR3 covers 18 residues. The CDR3 sequence: CSAPRYFSDYRDPRGYTF. The CDR3 DNA reads as TGCAGTGCTCCCAGATACTTCTCCGATTACAGGGATCCACGGGGCTACACCTTC.

The CDR3 loop reads CASSQVFGTGGTDTQYF. The CDR3 nucleotides are TGTGCCAGCAGCCAAGTCTTCGGGACAGGAGGGACAGATACGCAGTATTTT. V is TRBV14 and J is TRBJ2-3; 8 bases agree with TRBD1. The J segment lost 3 bases and the V segment lost 1 base, leaving 9 bases of the junction unmatched. This CDR3 is built from 17 residues. Germline CDR1 SGHDN, CDR2 FVKESK.

A few counts support this clonotype. The chain combines TRBV6-5 with TRBJ2-1, with a weak D call TRBD2 (6 bases). Germline V gene sequence: CDR1 MNHEY, CDR2 SVGAGI. Deletions cut 4 bases from V and 5 bases from J, with 18 bases between. The CDR3 is 16 residues long. CDR3 amino acids: CASSSYPLAYNNEQFF. CDR3 nucleotide sequence: TGTGCCAGCAGTTCCTACCCACTAGCTTATAACAATGAGCAGTTCTTC.

This clonotype was seen a few times. The chain combines TRBV29-1 with TRBJ2-1; D remains ambiguous. The ends were cut back, 3 bases at V and 5 bases at J, with 5 bases in the middle. Germline V gives CDR1 SQVTM, CDR2 ANQGSEA. The CDR3 loop spans 11 amino acids. The CDR3 loop is CSVEGHNEQFF. In DNA form, the CDR3 reads TGCAGCGTTGAGGGCCACAATGAGCAGTTCTTC.

V gene TRBV12-3 or TRBV12-4 combines with J gene TRBJ1-1; D unresolved. V was trimmed by 7 bases and J by 2 bases, leaving 17 bases between them. The CDR3 consists of 15 residues. CDR3 protein: CASTHATGGNTEAFF. The DNA for the CDR3 is TGTGCCAGCACGCACGCGACGGGAGGAAACACTGAAGCTTTCTTT.

V and J are TRBV6-2 or TRBV6-3 and TRBJ2-2; a weak D match, TRBD1 (6 bases). The germline V and J ends were trimmed by 1 base and 4 bases, with 10 bases remaining between them. Germline V CDR1 and CDR2: MNHEY, SVGEGT. The CDR3 totals 15 residues. As DNA, the CDR3 is TGTGCCAGCAGTTACTTTAAGGGGGTCACCGGGGAGCTGTTTTTT. It translates to CASSYFKGVTGELFF.

The gene calls are TRBV7-8 and TRBJ2-7, with D unclear. The V gene lost 1 base and the J gene lost 4 bases, with 8 bases spanning the gap. The CDR3 spans 13 residues. Germline-derived CDR1 and CDR2 are SGHVS and FQNEAQ. This chain's CDR3 is CASSLELVYEQYV. The DNA of the CDR3 is TGTGCCAGCAGCTTAGAGTTGGTTTACGAGCAGTACGTC.

This clonotype was seen a few times. V gene TRBV7-8 combines with J gene TRBJ1-3, with a tentative D call TRBD1 (5 bases). Trimming removed 6 bases from V and 0 bases from J, with 18 bases in between. This CDR3 is built from 17 residues. Germline values: CDR1 SGHVS, CDR2 FQNEAQ. The chain's CDR3 is CASSSLTGHFSGNTIYF. CDR3 sequence (DNA): TGTGCCAGCAGTTCTCTAACCGGACACTTCTCTGGAAACACCATATATTTT.

This clonotype was picked up many times. The rearrangement uses TRBV9 and TRBJ2-5; TRBD2 agrees at 10 bases. Germline values: CDR1 SGDLS, CDR2 YYNGEE. With V trimmed by 0 bases and J by 2 bases, 13 bases remained unmatched. The CDR3 covers 19 residues. CDR3 DNA: TGTGCCAGCAGCGTAGGTTCATCCCTAGCGGGAGATCATCAAGAGACCCAGTACTTC. Its translation: CASSVGSSLAGDHQETQYF.

This clonotype was observed a handful of times. The CDR3 DNA follows: TGCAGTGCTAGAGAAGGACAGGGGGCCTTAGCCAAAAACATTCAGTACTTC. It codes for CSAREGQGALAKNIQYF. This chain joins TRBV20-1 and TRBJ2-4; TRBD1 matches 11 bases. The CDR3 loop spans 17 amino acids. J gave up 0 bases and V 0 bases, and 4 bases lay outside the gene matches. CDR1 and CDR2 from the germline V gene are DFQATT and SNEGSKA (reference sequence).

This rearrangement joins TRBV29-1 to TRBJ2-7; TRBD1 aligns across 10 bases. This CDR3 region has 15 residues. Per germline, CDR1 SQVTM and CDR2 ANQGSEA. J gave up 5 bases and V 6 bases, and 13 bases lay outside the gene matches. CDR3 protein: CSVTYIKTGGDEQYF. CDR3 in DNA: TGCAGCGTCACCTATATCAAGACAGGGGGCGACGAGCAGTACTTC.

This clonotype was seen only a few times. This chain joins TRBV19 and TRBJ1-1, with D unresolved. CDR1 LNHDA and CDR2 SQIVND come from the germline V gene (reference sequence). Trimming cost V 4 bases and J 4 bases, with 16 bases left between them. The CDR3 has 15 residues. Written as DNA, the CDR3 is TGTGCCAGTAGTACACCCCCGGCGGGGAGCACTGAAGCTTTCTTT. It codes for CASSTPPAGSTEAFF.

This chain links TRBV6-4 with TRBJ1-3; possibly TRBD1 for D (5 bases). The CDR3 sequence is 17 residues long. Germline CDR1 reads MRHNA; CDR2 reads SNTAGT. V lost 0 bases to trimming and J lost 0 bases, with 12 bases between them. In nucleotides, the CDR3 is TGTGCCAGCAGTGACTCTGGGCAGGGCCCCTCTGGAAACACCATATATTTT. It encodes CASSDSGQGPSGNTIYF.

The chain carries TRBV25-1 and TRBJ2-1, with 7 nucleotides matching TRBD2. This CDR3 contains 14 residues. Looked up from germline, CDR1 is MGHDK and CDR2 is SYGVNS. After removal of 7 bases from V and 4 bases from J, the junction contained 7 bases not matched to a gene. In nucleotides, the CDR3 is TGTGCCAGCAAGGGACTAACTTCTTACAATGAGCAGTTCTTC. Protein product: CASKGLTSYNEQFF.

This clonotype was counted only a few times. V is TRBV28 and J is TRBJ2-3; TRBD2 matches 8 bases. Germline lookup yields CDR1 MDHEN and CDR2 SYDVKM. The ends lost 4 bases at V and 3 bases at J; junction bases unmatched: 6. The CDR3 has 15 residues. The CDR3: CASSSPTSATDTQYF. The CDR3 DNA sequence: TGTGCCAGCAGTTCCCCGACTAGCGCGACAGATACGCAGTATTTT.

This clonotype was seen at least ten times. The chain uses TRBV20-1 and TRBJ2-2, with unresolved D. V was clipped by 4 bases and J by 7 bases, with 16 bases between them. Germline CDR1 is DFQATT and CDR2 is SNEGSKA (reference sequence). The CDR3 extends over 14 amino acids. The CDR3 loop reads CSAKLQEVGGELFF. DNA of the CDR3: TGCAGTGCTAAACTCCAGGAAGTTGGCGGGGAGCTGTTTTTT.

The rearrangement uses TRBV20-1 and TRBJ2-1; no clear D gene. Trimming removed 1 base from V and 8 bases from J, with 12 bases in between. The CDR3 sequence is 13 residues long. The germline gives CDR1 DFQATT, CDR2 SNEGSKA (reference sequence). CDR3 in DNA: TGCAGTGCTAGAGCTAATAGGGTCGATGAGCAGTTCTTC. Its translation is CSARANRVDEQFF.

This clonotype was seen a handful of times. DNA for the CDR3: TGTGCCAGCAGCAAGACAGGGGACCCACGAAGGCACGCTGAAGCTTTCTTT. This sequence encodes CASSKTGDPRRHAEAFF. V usage is TRBV21-1 and J usage is TRBJ1-1; the DNA was not used to check the table's D call, TRBD1. TRBV21-1 is recorded as a pseudogene. The length of the CDR3 is 17 residues.

CDR3 residues: CASSEDQRGIDTQYF. As DNA, the CDR3 is TGTGCCAGCAGTGAGGACCAAAGGGGGATAGATACGCAGTATTTT. V usage is TRBV11-2 and J usage is TRBJ2-3; a possible D gene is TRBD1 (6 bases). Trimming stripped 6 bases from V and 5 bases from J, with 18 bases between. The CDR3 is 15 residues long. Germline V gene data show CDR1 as SGHAT and CDR2 as FQNNGV.

This clonotype was picked up many times. This rearrangement joins TRBV29-1 to TRBJ1-5; D unresolved. CDR3 size: 14 residues. The germline V gene encodes CDR1 SQVTM and CDR2 ANQGSEA. The V end was cut by 6 bases, the J end by 0 bases, with 12 bases between. The CDR3: CSVTITDSNQPQHF. The CDR3 DNA reads TGCAGCGTCACTATTACAGATAGCAATCAGCCCCAGCATTTT.

The V call is TRBV6-6, the J call TRBJ2-7; TRBD2 is a possible D gene (5 bases). The CDR3 has 13 residues. The V gene's germline CDR1 is MNHNY and CDR2 SVGAGI (reference sequence). Deletions cut 5 bases from V and 7 bases from J, with 15 bases between. The CDR3 sequence is CASSMRAPGEQYF. The DNA of the CDR3 is TGTGCCAGCAGTATGAGGGCTCCGGGGGAGCAGTACTTC.

This chain connects TRBV5-1 to TRBJ2-7; 8 bases fit TRBD1. Germline loops: CDR1 SGHRS, CDR2 YFSETQ. The ends lost 0 bases at V and 4 bases at J; junction bases unmatched: 6. The CDR3 totals 15 residues. The CDR3 nucleotides read TGCGCCAGCAGCTTGGCGGACAGGGCCAAATACGAGCAGTACTTC. Translating it yields CASSLADRAKYEQYF.

This clonotype was counted between two and nine times. V usage is TRBV6-1 and J usage is TRBJ2-1, with D uncertain. CDR3 length: 13 residues. The ends were cut back, 6 bases at V and 7 bases at J, with 13 bases in the middle. Germline CDR1 MNHNS, CDR2 SASEGT. The CDR3 nucleotides are TGTGCCAGCAGACTCAACAGCCGAAATGAGCAGTTCTTC. Amino acid sequence: CASRLNSRNEQFF.

This clonotype was seen repeatedly, ten times or more. CDR3 region: CASKAGAVTEAFF. For the CDR3, the DNA is TGTGCCAGCAAAGCGGGTGCGGTGACTGAAGCTTTCTTT. The genes are TRBV2 and TRBJ1-1; no clear D gene. The germline V gene has CDR1 SNHLY and CDR2 FYNNEI. CDR3 length: 13 amino acids. Between the trimmed V and J ends, which lost 7 bases and 5 bases, there was a span of 14 bases.

This clonotype occurred many times. The chain has TRBV5-5 and TRBJ2-1; TRBD1 might be the D (6 bases). CDR1 SGHKS and CDR2 YYEKEE come from the germline V gene (reference sequence). The CDR3 has 13 residues. V was cut by 0 bases and J by 7 bases, with 8 bases left in between. CDR3 DNA: TGTGCCAGCAGCTTGGAGAGGGGGAATGAGCAGTTCTTC. This codes for CASSLERGNEQFF.

This clonotype was detected a few times. The chain joins TRBV29-1 to TRBJ2-1, with TRBD2 matching 9 bases. The CDR3 runs to 14 residues. V shed 4 bases and J 7 bases; nucleotides not matched to a gene: 8. Germline V gene data show CDR1 as SQVTM and CDR2 as ANQGSEA. The DNA of the CDR3 is TGCAGCGTTGGACGGCGGGAGGGTAAGAATGAGCAGTTCTTC. Amino acids: CSVGRREGKNEQFF.